What follows describes a single TCR beta chain. Its antigen is undetermined. This sample was taken from a study of OX40 agonist ivuxolimab in advanced cancers. Overall study: Administration of intravenous ivuxolimab to patients occurred every 2 weeks at 0.01 to 10 mg/kg. Study conclusions and caveats: The study did not work out the antigen specificity of the expanded peripheral T cells.

The repertoire was sequenced with immunoSEQ multiplex PCR; TCRdb's copy has only in-frame clones and lacks some. Found here are some 100,000 clones, about nine tenths of them singletons; the top ten hold more than 0.25%. Germline lookup yields CDR1 SGHTA and CDR2 FQGNSA. This CDR3 region has 15 residues. After removal of 5 bases from V and 1 base from J, the junction contained 6 bases not matched to a gene. Anyone with autoimmune disease history or systemic immunosuppression was excluded. Material: CD4+ or CD8+ T cells sorted from blood, obtained in a trial of the OX40 agonist ivuxolimab. The chain is built from TRBV7-2 and TRBJ2-3; 7 bases are a match to TRBD2. The clonotype comes from an adult with an advanced solid tumor such as melanoma, head and neck, liver or kidney cancer. The CDR3 protein is CASSLGGSGTDTQYF. The CDR3 DNA sequence: TGTGCCAGCAGCCTGGGAGGGTCCGGCACAGATACGCAGTATTTT. Full variable domain (outside the CDR3, taken from reference TRBV7-2 and TRBJ2-3): GAGVSQSPSNKVTEKGKDVELRCDPISGHTALYWYRQSLGQGLEFLIYFQGNSAPDKSGLPSDRFSAERTGGSVSTLTIQRTQQEDSAVYLCASSLGGSGTDTQYFGPGTRLTVL.